This paragraph covers one T cell receptor beta chain sequence. The table lists this clonotype with a count of one. There is no known antigen for this receptor. Qualities for individual bases were not recorded, and no much larger clone is one base off. One read is thin evidence. The sample comes from a study of CD8 T cells in Susac syndrome (dated by TCRdb to about 2019). With regard to the full study: Whether CD8+ T cell activation and differentiation in Susac syndrome was antigen driven was tested using repertoire sequencing. Clonality of the CD8+ T cell repertoire was compared between 11 to 12 healthy donors, about 14 Susac syndrome patients and 15 multiple sclerosis patients.

At the junction V is shortened by 4 bases and J by 6 bases; bases outside the gene matches: 11. The germline V gene supplies CDR1 SGHRS and CDR2 YFSETQ. From the cysteine through the phenylalanine, the CDR3 covers 15 amino acids. Only CDR3 DNA remains: 45 bases, in frame from the first base. RNA was extracted with the RNeasy kit and roughly 0.45 to 1 ug was reverse transcribed using random hexamers. The immunoSEQ multiplex PCR assay, which covers 54 Vbeta and 13 Jbeta segments, was used to amplify TCR beta CDR3 regions. To correct PCR amplification bias, a synthetic template baseline was used for both primer optimization and computational correction. As for the authors' bioinformatics: Reads were annotated to V, D and J genes per IMGT and analyzed with immunoSEQ Analyzer, keeping only productive sequences. Clonality was calculated as one minus the Shannon entropy normalized by log2 of the number of productive unique sequences. For each patient and control, public and private clones were evaluated within the 100 most prevalent clones. A clone was defined as Susac-specific if it was absent from the healthy and MS cohorts, from roughly 980 published viral clones and from other ImmuneACCESS disease sequences. The public reads were reanalyzed by TCRdb: fastp trimming at Q25, MiXCR alignment, in-frame beta chains only. Merged by CDR3 protein, the rows form single entries marked with the most common genes and DNA. TCRdb, rather than the study authors, made the V and J calls. For this sample the table gives some 300,000 distinct CDR3 sequences, of which approximately 85% were detected only once. The ten top clones hold 0.2% to 0.25% of the sample.

Peripheral blood CD8+ and CD4+ T cells from healthy donors, Susac syndrome patients and multiple sclerosis patients were profiled by high-throughput TCR beta sequencing. Treatment-naive patients with stable or active relapsing-remitting disease fulfilling revised McDonald criteria were used as multiple sclerosis controls. Bulk CD8+ and CD4+ T cells were purified by magnetic negative isolation, whereas CD8+ TEMRA cells were enriched by FACS. Blood was drawn into EDTA tubes, processed within 24 hours, and PBMCs were isolated by density gradient centrifugation. PBMCs intended for TCR sequencing were cryopreserved in liquid nitrogen and thawed later in a water bath at 37 degrees C. The sorted or isolated CD4+, CD8+ and CD8+ TEMRA cells had a purity of 90% or higher. Overall study outcomes, separate from this receptor: The study acknowledged that relatively few individuals were included in the TCR sequencing and HLA analysis.

Here the chain combines TRBV5-1 and TRBJ1-1; TRBD1 lines up with 8 middle nucleotides. This receptor was obtained from a human donor with multiple sclerosis. The sample consisted of CD8+ T cells from PBMCs. The DNA is TGCGCCAGCAGCCCACGGACAGGGCGCCTCGCTGAAGCTTTCTTT. Translated, this is CASSPRTGRLAEAFF.